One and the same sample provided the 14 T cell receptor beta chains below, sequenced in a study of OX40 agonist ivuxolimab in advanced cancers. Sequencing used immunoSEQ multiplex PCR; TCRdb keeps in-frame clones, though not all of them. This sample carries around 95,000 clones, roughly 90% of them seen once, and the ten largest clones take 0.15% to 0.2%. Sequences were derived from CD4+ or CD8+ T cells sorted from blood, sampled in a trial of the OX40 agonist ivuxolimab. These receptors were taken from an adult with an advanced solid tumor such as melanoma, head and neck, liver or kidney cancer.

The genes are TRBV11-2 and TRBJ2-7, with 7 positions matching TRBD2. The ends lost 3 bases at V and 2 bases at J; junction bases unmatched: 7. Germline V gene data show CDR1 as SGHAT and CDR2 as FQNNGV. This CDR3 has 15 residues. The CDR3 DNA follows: TGTGCCAGCAGCTTTGGCGGGAGAGGGACCTACGAGCAGTACTTC. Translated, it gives CASSFGGRGTYEQYF.

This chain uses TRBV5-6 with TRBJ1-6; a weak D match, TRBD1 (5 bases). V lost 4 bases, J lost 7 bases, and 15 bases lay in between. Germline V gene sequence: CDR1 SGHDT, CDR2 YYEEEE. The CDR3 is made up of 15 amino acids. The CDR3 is CASSETRAGNSPLHF. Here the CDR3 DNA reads TGTGCCAGCAGCGAAACCAGGGCGGGCAATTCACCCCTCCACTTT.

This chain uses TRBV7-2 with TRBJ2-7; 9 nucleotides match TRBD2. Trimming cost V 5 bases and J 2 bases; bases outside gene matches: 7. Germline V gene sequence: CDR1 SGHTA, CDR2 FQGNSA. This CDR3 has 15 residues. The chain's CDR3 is CASSPLSGSTYEQYF. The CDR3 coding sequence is TGTGCCAGCAGCCCGCTTAGCGGGAGTACCTACGAGCAGTACTTC.

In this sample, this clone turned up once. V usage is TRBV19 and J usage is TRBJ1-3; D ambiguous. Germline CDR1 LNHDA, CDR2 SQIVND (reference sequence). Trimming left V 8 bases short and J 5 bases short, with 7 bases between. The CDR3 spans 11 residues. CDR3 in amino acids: CASWARNTIYF. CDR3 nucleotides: TGTGCCAGTTGGGCCAGAAACACCATATATTTT.

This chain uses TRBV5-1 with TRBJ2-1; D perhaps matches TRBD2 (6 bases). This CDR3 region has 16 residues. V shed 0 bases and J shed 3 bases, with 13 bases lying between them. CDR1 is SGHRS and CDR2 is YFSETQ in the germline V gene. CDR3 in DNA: TGCGCCAGCAGCTTGGGCCCCTCGACTAGCTACAATGAGCAGTTCTTC. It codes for CASSLGPSTSYNEQFF.

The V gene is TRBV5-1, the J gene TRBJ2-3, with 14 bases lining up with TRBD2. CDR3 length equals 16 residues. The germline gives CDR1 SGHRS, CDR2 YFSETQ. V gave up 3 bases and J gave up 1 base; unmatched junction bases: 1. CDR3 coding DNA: TGCGCCAGCAGCTCGGGACTAGCGGGGGGCACAGATACGCAGTATTTT. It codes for CASSSGLAGGTDTQYF.

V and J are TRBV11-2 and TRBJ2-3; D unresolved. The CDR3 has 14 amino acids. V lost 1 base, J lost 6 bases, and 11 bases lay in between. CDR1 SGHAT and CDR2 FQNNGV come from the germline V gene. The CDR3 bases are TGTGCCAGCAGCTTAGGCCCTGTGGTGGATACGCAGTATTTT. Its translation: CASSLGPVVDTQYF.

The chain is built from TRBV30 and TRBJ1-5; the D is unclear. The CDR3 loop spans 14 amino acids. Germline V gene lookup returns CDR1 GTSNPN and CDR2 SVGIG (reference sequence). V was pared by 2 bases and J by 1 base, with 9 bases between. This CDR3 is CAWSRRLSNQPQHF. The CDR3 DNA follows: TGTGCCTGGAGTCGAAGGCTGAGCAATCAGCCCCAGCATTTT. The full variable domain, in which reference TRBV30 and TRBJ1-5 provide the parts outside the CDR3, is SQTIHQWPATLVQPVGSPLSLECTVEGTSNPNLYWYRQAAGRGLQLLFYSVGIGQISSEVPQNLSASRPQDRQFILSSKKLLLSDSGFYLCAWSRRLSNQPQHFGDGTRLSIL.

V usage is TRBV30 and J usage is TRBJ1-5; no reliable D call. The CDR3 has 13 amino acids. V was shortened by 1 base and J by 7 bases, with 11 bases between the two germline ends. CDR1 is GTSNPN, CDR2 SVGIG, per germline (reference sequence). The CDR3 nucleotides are TGTGCCTGGAGTGACGGAATAGACCAGCCCCAGCATTTT. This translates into CAWSDGIDQPQHF.

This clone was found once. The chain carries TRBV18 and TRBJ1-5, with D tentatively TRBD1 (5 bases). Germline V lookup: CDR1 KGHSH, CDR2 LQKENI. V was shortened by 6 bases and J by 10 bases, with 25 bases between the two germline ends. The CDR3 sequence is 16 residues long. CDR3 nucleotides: TGTGCCAGCTCCCTTAGAACCTTCCCATTCCAGGGACCCCAGCATTTT. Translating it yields CASSLRTFPFQGPQHF.

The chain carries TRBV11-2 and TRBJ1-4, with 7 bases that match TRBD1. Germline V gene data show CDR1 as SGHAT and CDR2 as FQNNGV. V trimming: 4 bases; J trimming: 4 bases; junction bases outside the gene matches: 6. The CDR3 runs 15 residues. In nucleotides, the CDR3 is TGTGCCAGCAGCTCCTTGACAGGGATTAATGAAAAACTGTTTTTT. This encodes CASSSLTGINEKLFF.

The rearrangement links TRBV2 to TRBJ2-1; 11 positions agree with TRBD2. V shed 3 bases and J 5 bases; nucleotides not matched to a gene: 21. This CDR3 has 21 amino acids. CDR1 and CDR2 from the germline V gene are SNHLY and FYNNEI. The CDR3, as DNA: TGTGCCAGCAGTGAGGAACTAGCGGGAGAAGTGTTTATAGGGGTCGACAATGAGCAGTTCTTC. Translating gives CASSEELAGEVFIGVDNEQFF.

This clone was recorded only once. CDR3 loop: CASSLGAHRAEQFF. The CDR3 region has the DNA TGTGCCAGCAGCTTAGGTGCCCATAGGGCTGAGCAGTTCTTC. This chain uses TRBV7-3 with TRBJ2-1, with unresolved D. The CDR3 has 14 residues. Per germline, CDR1 SGHTA and CDR2 FQGTGA. Trimming pared 2 bases from V and 9 bases from J, leaving 14 bases between.

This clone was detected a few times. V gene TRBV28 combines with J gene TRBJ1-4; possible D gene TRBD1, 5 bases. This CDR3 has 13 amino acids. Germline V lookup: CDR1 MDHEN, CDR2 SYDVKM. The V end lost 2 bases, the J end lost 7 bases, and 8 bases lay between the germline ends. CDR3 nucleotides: TGTGCCAGCAGTTTACATGGGGCTGAAAAACTGTTTTTT. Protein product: CASSLHGAEKLFF.